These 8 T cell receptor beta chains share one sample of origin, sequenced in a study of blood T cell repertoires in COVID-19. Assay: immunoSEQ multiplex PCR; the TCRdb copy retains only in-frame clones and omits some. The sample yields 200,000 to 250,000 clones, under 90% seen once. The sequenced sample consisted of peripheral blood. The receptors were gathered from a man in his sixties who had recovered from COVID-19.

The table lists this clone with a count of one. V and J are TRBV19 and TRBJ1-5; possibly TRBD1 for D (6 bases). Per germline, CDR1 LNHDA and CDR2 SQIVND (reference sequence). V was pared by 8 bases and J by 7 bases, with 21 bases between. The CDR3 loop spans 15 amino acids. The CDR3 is CASESKGQGLQPQHF. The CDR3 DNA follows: TGTGCCAGTGAAAGTAAGGGACAAGGCCTCCAGCCCCAGCATTTT.

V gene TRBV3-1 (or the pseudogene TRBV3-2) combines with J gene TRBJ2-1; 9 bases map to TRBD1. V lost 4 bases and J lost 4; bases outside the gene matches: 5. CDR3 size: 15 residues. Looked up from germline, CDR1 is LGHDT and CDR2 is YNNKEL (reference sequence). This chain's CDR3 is CASSLGQGGYNEQFF. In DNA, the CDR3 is TGTGCCAGCAGCCTGGGACAGGGTGGGTACAATGAGCAGTTCTTC.

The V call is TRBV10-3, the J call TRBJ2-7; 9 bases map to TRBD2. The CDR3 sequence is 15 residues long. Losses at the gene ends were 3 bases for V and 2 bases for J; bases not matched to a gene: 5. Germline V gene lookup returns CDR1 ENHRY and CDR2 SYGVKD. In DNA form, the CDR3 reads TGTGCCATCAGTGAAGCTAGCGGGGCCGCCTACGAGCAGTACTTC. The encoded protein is CAISEASGAAYEQYF.

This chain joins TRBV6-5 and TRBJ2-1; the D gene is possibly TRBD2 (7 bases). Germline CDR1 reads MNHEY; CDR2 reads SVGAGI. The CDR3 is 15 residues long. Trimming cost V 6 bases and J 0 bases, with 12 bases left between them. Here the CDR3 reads CASRGGGSSYNEQFF. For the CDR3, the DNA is TGTGCCAGCAGAGGGGGGGGGAGCTCCTACAATGAGCAGTTCTTC.

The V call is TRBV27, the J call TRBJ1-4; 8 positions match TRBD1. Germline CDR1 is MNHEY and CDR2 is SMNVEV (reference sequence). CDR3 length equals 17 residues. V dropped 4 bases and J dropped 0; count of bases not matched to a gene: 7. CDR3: CASSSWTGRPTNEKLFF. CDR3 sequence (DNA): TGTGCCAGCAGTTCATGGACAGGGCGACCAACTAATGAAAAACTGTTTTTT.

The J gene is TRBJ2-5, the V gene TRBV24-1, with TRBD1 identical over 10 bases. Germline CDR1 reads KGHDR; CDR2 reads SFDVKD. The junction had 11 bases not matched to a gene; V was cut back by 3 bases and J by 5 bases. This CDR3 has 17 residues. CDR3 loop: CATSDPGQGLQRETQYF. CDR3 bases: TGTGCCACCAGTGATCCGGGACAGGGGCTACAGCGGGAGACCCAGTACTTC.

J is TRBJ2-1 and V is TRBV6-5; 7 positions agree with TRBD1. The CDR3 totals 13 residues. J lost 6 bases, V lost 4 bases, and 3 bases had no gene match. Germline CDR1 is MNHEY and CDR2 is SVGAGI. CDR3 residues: CASSWDSVNEQFF. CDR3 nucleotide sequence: TGTGCCAGCAGTTGGGACAGCGTCAATGAGCAGTTCTTC.

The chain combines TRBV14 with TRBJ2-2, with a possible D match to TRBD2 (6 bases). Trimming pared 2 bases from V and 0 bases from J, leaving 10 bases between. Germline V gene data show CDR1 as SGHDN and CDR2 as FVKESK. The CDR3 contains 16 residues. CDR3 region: CASSQIGTANTGELFF. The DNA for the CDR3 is TGTGCCAGCAGCCAAATCGGGACTGCGAACACCGGGGAGCTGTTTTTT.